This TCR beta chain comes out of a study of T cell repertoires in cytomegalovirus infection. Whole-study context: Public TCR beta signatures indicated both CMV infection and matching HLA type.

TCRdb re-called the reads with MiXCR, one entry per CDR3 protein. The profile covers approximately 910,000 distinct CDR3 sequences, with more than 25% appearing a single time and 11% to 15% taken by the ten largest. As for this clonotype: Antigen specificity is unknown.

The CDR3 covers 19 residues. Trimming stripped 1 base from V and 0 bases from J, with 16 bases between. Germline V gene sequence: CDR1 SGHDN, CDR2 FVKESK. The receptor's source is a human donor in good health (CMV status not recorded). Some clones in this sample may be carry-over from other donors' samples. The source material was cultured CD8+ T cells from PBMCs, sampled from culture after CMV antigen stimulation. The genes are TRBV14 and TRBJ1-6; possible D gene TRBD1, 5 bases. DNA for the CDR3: TGTGCCAGCAGCCAAGTTTCTGGACACACTAGCTCCTATAATTCACCCCTCCACTTT. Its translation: CASSQVSGHTSSYNSPLHF.